These 23 T cell receptor beta chains came from one sample sequenced in a study of blood T cell repertoires in COVID-19. Some clones are missing from TCRdb's copy, which holds only in-frame ones; the method was immunoSEQ multiplex PCR. The data hold about 78,000 clones, with roughly 87% observed a single time. The sequencing input was peripheral blood. These receptors all stem from a woman aged 50 to 60 in a cohort sampled during active COVID-19.

The chain has TRBV6-5 and TRBJ2-7, with 9 bases aligning to TRBD2. The V gene's germline CDR1 is MNHEY and CDR2 SVGAGI. The CDR3 length is 14 residues. V lost 2 bases and J lost 3; bases outside the gene matches: 2. The CDR3 here is CASSYLTSGYEQYF. The CDR3 DNA follows: TGTGCCAGCAGTTACCTGACTAGCGGCTACGAGCAGTACTTC.

The V call is TRBV2, the J call TRBJ2-2; TRBD1 is a possible D gene (8 bases). CDR3 length equals 18 residues. Looked up from germline, CDR1 is SNHLY and CDR2 is FYNNEI. Trimming cost V 6 bases and J 4 bases, with 24 bases left between them. The CDR3 sequence is CASRPRGAGGSFTGELFF. The CDR3 region has the DNA TGTGCCAGCAGACCCCGGGGGGCAGGGGGCTCGTTCACCGGGGAGCTGTTTTTT. Supplemented by reference TRBV2 and TRBJ2-2, the full variable domain reads EPEVTQTPSHQVTQMGQEVILRCVPISNHLYFYWYRQILGQKVEFLVSFYNNEISEKSEIFDDQFSVERPDGSNFTLKIRSTKLEDSAMYFCASRPRGAGGSFTGELFFGEGSRLTVL.

The chain links TRBV30 to TRBJ1-4; perhaps TRBD1 as D (6 bases). This CDR3 has 13 residues. Trimming stripped 0 bases from V and 6 bases from J, with 8 bases between. From germline, CDR1 is GTSNPN and CDR2 SVGIG (reference sequence). The chain's CDR3 is CAWSVGGDEKLFF. CDR3 nucleotides: TGTGCCTGGAGTGTAGGGGGGGATGAAAAACTGTTTTTT. The whole variable domain, remainder taken from reference TRBV30 and TRBJ1-4, is SQTIHQWPATLVQPVGSPLSLECTVEGTSNPNLYWYRQAAGRGLQLLFYSVGIGQISSEVPQNLSASRPQDRQFILSSKKLLLSDSGFYLCAWSVGGDEKLFFGSGTQLSVL.

The chain is built from TRBV11-2 and TRBJ1-5; 7 bases align to TRBD1. CDR1 and CDR2 from the germline V gene are SGHAT and FQNNGV. The trim removed 4 bases at V and 7 bases at J, leaving 7 bases unmatched. This CDR3 has 14 residues. The CDR3 loop is CASSSRQGLQPQHF. The CDR3 region has the DNA TGTGCCAGCAGCTCCAGACAGGGCCTACAGCCCCAGCATTTT.

The genes are TRBV6-5 and TRBJ2-1, with 7 nucleotides matching TRBD2. V lost 7 bases and J lost 9; bases outside the gene matches: 6. CDR1 MNHEY and CDR2 SVGAGI come from the germline V gene. The length of the CDR3 is 12 residues. Here the CDR3 DNA reads TGTGCCAGCAAGAGGACTAGTTTTGAGCAGTTCTTC. Amino acids: CASKRTSFEQFF.

V usage is TRBV28 and J usage is TRBJ2-7; 9 nucleotides agree with TRBD2. V shed 3 bases, J shed 7 bases, and the junction held 10 bases outside the gene matches. The length of the CDR3 is 15 residues. Per germline, CDR1 MDHEN and CDR2 SYDVKM. The CDR3 spells CASSLMGTAGGEQYF. CDR3 sequence (DNA): TGTGCCAGCAGTTTGATGGGAACGGCGGGAGGGGAGCAGTACTTC.

V and J are TRBV6-5 and TRBJ1-4, with 8 bases fitting TRBD1. The CDR3 totals 15 residues. V was pared by 2 bases and J by 4 bases, with 3 bases of the junction left unmatched. The germline V gene has CDR1 MNHEY and CDR2 SVGAGI. In DNA, the CDR3 is TGTGCCAGCAGTTACGACAGGGGAATTAATGAAAAACTGTTTTTT. Translated, it gives CASSYDRGINEKLFF.

This clone was seen only once. V and J are TRBV18 and TRBJ2-3; maybe TRBD2 (5 bases). The CDR3 runs to 15 residues. Trimming removed 6 bases at V and 2 bases at J, with 15 bases between. CDR1 and CDR2 (germline): KGHSH, LQKENI. CDR3 protein: CASSPPAAHTDTQYF. Here the CDR3 DNA reads TGTGCCAGCTCCCCGCCAGCGGCCCACACAGATACGCAGTATTTT. The entire variable domain, with the rest obtained from reference TRBV18 and TRBJ2-3, is as follows: NAGVMQNPRHLVRRRGQEARLRCSPMKGHSHVYWYRQLPEEGLKFMVYLQKENIIDESGMPKERFSAEFPKEGPSILRIQQVVRGDSAAYFCASSPPAAHTDTQYFGPGTRLTVL.

The V call is TRBV7-9, the J call TRBJ2-1, with D perhaps TRBD2 (7 bases). CDR1 and CDR2 (germline): SEHNR, FQNEAQ (reference sequence). This CDR3 has 19 amino acids. V shed 7 bases and J shed 8 bases, with 33 bases lying between them. The CDR3 region is CASIPLGGQAVQGWDEQFF. For the CDR3, the DNA is TGTGCCAGCATCCCCCTCGGGGGGCAGGCCGTCCAGGGGTGGGATGAGCAGTTCTTC.

This clone has just one count. V and J are TRBV27 and TRBJ2-1; 10 bases match TRBD1. Per germline, CDR1 MNHEY and CDR2 SMNVEV (reference sequence). The CDR3 consists of 17 residues. J lost 5 bases, V lost 6 bases, and 13 bases had no gene match. The CDR3 here is CASRGQGLKESDNEQFF. CDR3 sequence (DNA): TGTGCCAGCAGGGGACAGGGGTTGAAGGAGTCGGACAATGAGCAGTTCTTC.

This clone appeared once. The chain links TRBV7-8 to TRBJ2-4, with D tentatively TRBD2 (6 bases). This CDR3 spans 13 amino acids. The V and J ends lost 2 bases and 8 bases respectively, with 10 bases between them. The germline V gene has CDR1 SGHVS and CDR2 FQNEAQ. The CDR3 coding sequence is TGTGCCAGCAGCTTATCGACGGGAGACATTCAGTACTTC. Encoded protein: CASSLSTGDIQYF.

This rearrangement joins TRBV27 to TRBJ2-1; 13 positions agree with TRBD2. With V trimmed by 8 bases and J by 6 bases, 7 bases remained unmatched. From germline, CDR1 is MNHEY and CDR2 SMNVEV (reference sequence). The CDR3 contains 15 residues. The CDR3 region has the DNA TGTGCCAGCCGCCGACTAGCGGGAGGACTCAATGAGCAGTTCTTC. Protein: CASRRLAGGLNEQFF.

A word on this clone: Additional DNA sequences in this sample encode the identical CDR3. The V call is TRBV28, the J call TRBJ2-7; 8 bases agree with TRBD1. The CDR3 is 14 residues long. Trimming took 3 bases from V and 4 from J; bases not matched to a gene: 5. Germline V gene sequence: CDR1 MDHEN, CDR2 SYDVKM. CDR3 coding DNA: TGTGCCAGCAGTTTGGCAGGGGGCTCTTACGAGCAGTACTTC. It is translated as CASSLAGGSYEQYF.

This clone was recorded once. This chain connects TRBV5-4 to TRBJ2-1; 11 bases are a match to TRBD2. Germline loops: CDR1 SGHNT, CDR2 YYREEE (reference sequence). The V and J ends lost 0 bases and 12 bases, in that order; junction bases with no gene match: 8. The CDR3 is 15 residues long. CDR3 protein: CASSLGSSGRVMQFF. CDR3 nucleotide sequence: TGTGCCAGCAGCTTGGGTAGTAGCGGGAGGGTGATGCAGTTCTTC.

Concerning this clone itself: Other DNA sequences of this sample code for an identical CDR3. J is TRBJ1-2 and V is TRBV28, with TRBD1 matching 8 bases. Losses at the gene ends were 2 bases for V and 4 bases for J; bases not matched to a gene: 3. Germline V gene sequence: CDR1 MDHEN, CDR2 SYDVKM. This CDR3 comprises 14 residues. The CDR3 loop reads CASSLGQGTYGYTF. CDR3 in DNA: TGTGCCAGCAGTTTAGGACAGGGAACCTATGGCTACACCTTC.

V is TRBV30 and J is TRBJ1-5; D call uncertain. The V gene's germline CDR1 is GTSNPN and CDR2 SVGIG (reference sequence). Trimming took off 1 base at V and 4 bases at J, with 5 bases between the two ends. There are 12 residues in the CDR3. The CDR3 nucleotides read TGTGCCTGGAGTGAACAGAATCAGCCCCAGCATTTT. Translation: CAWSEQNQPQHF.

V usage is TRBV19 and J usage is TRBJ1-1, with 7 bases matching TRBD1. The CDR3 sequence is 12 residues long. CDR1 and CDR2 from the germline V gene are LNHDA and SQIVND (reference sequence). J was trimmed by 0 bases and V by 8 bases; bases with no gene match: 0. The CDR3 nucleotides are TGTGCCAGTGGACAGGTGAACACTGAAGCTTTCTTT. Translating it yields CASGQVNTEAFF.

This chain connects TRBV6-5 to TRBJ1-4, with a weak D call TRBD1 (5 bases). The CDR3 contains 15 residues. Per germline, CDR1 MNHEY and CDR2 SVGAGI. Trimming removed 6 bases at V and 7 bases at J, with 18 bases between. The CDR3 reads CASSFGGSGSEKLFF. The CDR3 bases are TGTGCCAGCAGCTTCGGGGGGTCAGGATCTGAAAAACTGTTTTTT.

The rearrangement links TRBV6-1 to TRBJ2-1; D might be TRBD2 (7 bases). The CDR3 spans 15 residues. CDR1 and CDR2 from the germline V gene are MNHNS and SASEGT. The V gene lost 1 base and the J gene lost 15 bases, with 22 bases spanning the gap. The CDR3: CASSEGLARGLGGFF. CDR3 nucleotide sequence: TGTGCCAGCAGTGAAGGGCTAGCGCGGGGGCTGGGGGGGTTCTTC.

Only one count was recorded for this clone. The chain uses TRBV28 and TRBJ1-2, with a tentative D call TRBD1 (6 bases). This CDR3 region has 16 residues. V dropped 3 bases and J dropped 4 bases, with 18 bases sitting between them. The germline gives CDR1 MDHEN, CDR2 SYDVKM. CDR3 sequence (DNA): TGTGCCAGCAGTTTGGGGCAGGGACAACTTAGCTATGGCTACACCTTC. Residues: CASSLGQGQLSYGYTF.

CDR3 in DNA: TGTGCCAGTAGTATAGGCGCCGGAGGGACTTATGAAAAACTGTTTTTT. Protein: CASSIGAGGTYEKLFF. This chain links TRBV19 with TRBJ1-4; D might be TRBD1 (5 bases). This CDR3 is 16 amino acids long. The V end was cut by 1 base, the J end by 6 bases, with 15 bases between. The germline V gene encodes CDR1 LNHDA and CDR2 SQIVND (reference sequence).

The chain couples TRBV5-4 to TRBJ2-1; 7 positions match TRBD1. The CDR3 runs 15 residues. CDR1 and CDR2 (germline): SGHNT, YYREEE (reference sequence). With V trimmed by 4 bases and J by 4 bases, 8 bases remained unmatched. Here the CDR3 reads CASSNGQVLYNEQFF. The CDR3, as DNA: TGTGCCAGCAGCAACGGACAGGTTCTGTACAATGAGCAGTTCTTC. The full variable domain, completed using reference TRBV5-4 and TRBJ2-1, is ETGVTQSPTHLIKTRGQQVTLRCSSQSGHNTVSWYQQALGQGPQFIFQYYREEENGRGNFPPRFSGLQFPNYSSELNVNALELDDSALYLCASSNGQVLYNEQFFGPGTRLTVL.

V is TRBV28 and J is TRBJ2-3, with 9 bases fitting TRBD2. Germline trimming cut 5 bases from V and 5 bases from J; bases unmatched to any gene: 11. The V gene's germline CDR1 is MDHEN and CDR2 SYDVKM. The CDR3 has 16 residues. CDR3 bases: TGTGCCAGCAGTCCCCGAGGAGCGGGAGGTAAAGATACGCAGTATTTT. This sequence encodes CASSPRGAGGKDTQYF.